This T cell receptor (beta chain) was observed in a study of glioma-infiltrating T cells after dendritic cell vaccination. CDR1 SGHVS and CDR2 FQNEAQ come from the germline V gene. The CDR3 length is 15 residues. V was clipped by 1 base and J by 4 bases, with 14 bases between them. Here immunoSEQ multiplex PCR was the method, and the copy in TCRdb shows in-frame clones only, minus some. The repertoire consists of 30,000 to 40,000 clones, with roughly 79% occurring once and the leading ten covering roughly 7.7%. All glioblastoma patients lacked an isocitrate dehydrogenase mutation. The sample consisted of blood, taken before dendritic cell vaccination. The rearrangement links TRBV7-8 to TRBJ2-7, with D unclear. The TCR originated in a human donor with glioblastoma. As DNA, the CDR3 is TGTGCCAGCAGCTTAGGCAGACGCCGACAATACGAGCAGTACTTC. It specifies CASSLGRRRQYEQYF.